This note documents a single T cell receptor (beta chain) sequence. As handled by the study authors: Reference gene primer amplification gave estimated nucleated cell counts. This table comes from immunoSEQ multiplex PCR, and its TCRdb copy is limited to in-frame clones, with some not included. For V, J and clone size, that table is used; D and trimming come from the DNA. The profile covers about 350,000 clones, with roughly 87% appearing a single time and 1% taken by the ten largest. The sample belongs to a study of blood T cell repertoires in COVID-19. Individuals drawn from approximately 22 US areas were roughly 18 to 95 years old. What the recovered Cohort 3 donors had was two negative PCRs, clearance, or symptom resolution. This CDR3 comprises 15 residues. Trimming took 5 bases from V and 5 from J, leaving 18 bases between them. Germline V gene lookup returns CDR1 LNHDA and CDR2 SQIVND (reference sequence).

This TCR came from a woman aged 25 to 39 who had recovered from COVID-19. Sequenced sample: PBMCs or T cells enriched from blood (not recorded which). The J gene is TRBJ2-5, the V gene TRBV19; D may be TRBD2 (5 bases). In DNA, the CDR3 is TGTGCCAGTAGTGCTTCCGGGGAAGGATTTGAGACCCAGTACTTC. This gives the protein CASSASGEGFETQYF.